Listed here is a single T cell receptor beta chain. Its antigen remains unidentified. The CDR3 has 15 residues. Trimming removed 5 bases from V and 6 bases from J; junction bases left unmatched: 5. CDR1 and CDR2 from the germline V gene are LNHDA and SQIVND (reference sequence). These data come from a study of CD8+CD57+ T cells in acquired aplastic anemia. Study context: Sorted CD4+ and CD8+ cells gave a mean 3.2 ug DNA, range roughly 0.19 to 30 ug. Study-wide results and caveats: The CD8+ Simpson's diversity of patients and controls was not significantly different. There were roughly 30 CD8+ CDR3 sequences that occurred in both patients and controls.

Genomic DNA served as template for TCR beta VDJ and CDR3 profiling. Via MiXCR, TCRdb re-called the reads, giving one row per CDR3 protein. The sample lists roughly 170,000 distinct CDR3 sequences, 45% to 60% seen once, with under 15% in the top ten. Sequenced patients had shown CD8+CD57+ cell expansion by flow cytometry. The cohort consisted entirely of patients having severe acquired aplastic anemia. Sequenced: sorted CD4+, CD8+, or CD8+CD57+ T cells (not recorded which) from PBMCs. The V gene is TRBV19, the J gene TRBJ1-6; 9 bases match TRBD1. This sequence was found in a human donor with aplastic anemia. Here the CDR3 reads CASSSRDRANSPLHF. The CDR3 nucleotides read TGTGCCAGTAGTTCCCGGGACAGGGCTAATTCACCCCTCCACTTT.